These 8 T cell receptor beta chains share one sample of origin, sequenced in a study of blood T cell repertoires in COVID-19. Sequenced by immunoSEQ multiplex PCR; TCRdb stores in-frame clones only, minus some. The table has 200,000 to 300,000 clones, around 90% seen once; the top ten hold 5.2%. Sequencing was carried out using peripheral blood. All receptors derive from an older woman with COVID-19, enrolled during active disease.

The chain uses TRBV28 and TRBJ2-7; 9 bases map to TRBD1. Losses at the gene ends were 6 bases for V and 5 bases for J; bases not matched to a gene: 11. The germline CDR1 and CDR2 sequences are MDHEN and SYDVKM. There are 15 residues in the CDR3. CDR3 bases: TGTGCCAGCAGAGCCCCCGGGACAGGGAGCCACGAGCAGTACTTC. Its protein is CASRAPGTGSHEQYF.

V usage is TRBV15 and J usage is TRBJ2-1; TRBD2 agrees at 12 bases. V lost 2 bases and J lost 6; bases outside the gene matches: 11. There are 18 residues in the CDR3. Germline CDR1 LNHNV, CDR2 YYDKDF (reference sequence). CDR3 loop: CATSRQPWASGRANEQFF. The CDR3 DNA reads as TGTGCCACCAGCAGACAACCCTGGGCTAGCGGGAGGGCCAATGAGCAGTTCTTC.

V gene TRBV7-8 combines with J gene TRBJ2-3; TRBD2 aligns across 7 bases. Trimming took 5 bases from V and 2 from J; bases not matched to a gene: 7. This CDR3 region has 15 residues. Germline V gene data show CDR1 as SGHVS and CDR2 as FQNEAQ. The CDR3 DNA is TGTGCCAGCAGCCTCCGGGACTACTACACAGATACGCAGTATTTT. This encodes CASSLRDYYTDTQYF.

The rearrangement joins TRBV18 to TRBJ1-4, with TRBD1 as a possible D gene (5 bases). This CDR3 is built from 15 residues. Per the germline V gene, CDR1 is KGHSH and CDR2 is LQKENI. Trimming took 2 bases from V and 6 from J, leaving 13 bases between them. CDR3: CASSPGAREYEKLFF. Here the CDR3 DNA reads TGTGCCAGCTCACCAGGGGCCAGGGAATATGAAAAACTGTTTTTT.

CDR3 DNA sequence: TGTGCCAGCATTCAGGTGGGGTGGGACAAGGGAAATCAGCCCCAGCATTTT. Its protein is CASIQVGWDKGNQPQHF. The gene calls are TRBV28 and TRBJ1-5; tentative D call: TRBD1 (6 bases). Germline lookup yields CDR1 MDHEN and CDR2 SYDVKM. The CDR3 is made up of 17 amino acids. The V gene lost 7 bases and the J gene lost 4 bases, with 23 bases spanning the gap.

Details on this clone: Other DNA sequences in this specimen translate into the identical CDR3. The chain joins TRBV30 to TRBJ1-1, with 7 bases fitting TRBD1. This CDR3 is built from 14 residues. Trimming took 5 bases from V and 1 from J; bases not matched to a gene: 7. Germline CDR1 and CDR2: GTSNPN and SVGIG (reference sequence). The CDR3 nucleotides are TGTGCCTGGTCCACCGGGACAGAGAACACTGAAGCTTTCTTT. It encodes CAWSTGTENTEAFF.

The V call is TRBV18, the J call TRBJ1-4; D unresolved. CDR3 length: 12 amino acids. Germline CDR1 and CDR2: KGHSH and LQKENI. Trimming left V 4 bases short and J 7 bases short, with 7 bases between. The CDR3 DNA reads TGTGCCAGCTCACGATCGGGTGAAAAACTGTTTTTT. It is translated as CASSRSGEKLFF.

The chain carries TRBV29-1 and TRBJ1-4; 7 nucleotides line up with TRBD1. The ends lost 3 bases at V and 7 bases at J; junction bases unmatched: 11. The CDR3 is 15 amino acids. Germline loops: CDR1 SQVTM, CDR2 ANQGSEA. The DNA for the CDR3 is TGCAGCGTTGAGGGCCAGGGGGTAAGGGGTGAAAAACTGTTTTTT. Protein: CSVEGQGVRGEKLFF.